These 9 T cell receptor beta chains originate from one sample sequenced in a study of shared clonotypes between healthy human individuals. Here immunoSEQ multiplex PCR was the method, and the copy in TCRdb shows in-frame clones only, minus some. Counted here are roughly 1,000,000 clones, 75% to 80% occurring once; the ten biggest clones make up approximately 0.5%. The sequencing input was memory CD4+ T cells from PBMCs. The subset: CD45RA-negative fraction. These receptors were taken from a man younger than 30 in good health. Some clones in this sample may be carry-over from other donors' samples.

Note on this clone: This sample includes further DNA sequences coding for the same CDR3. This chain uses TRBV5-1 with TRBJ2-1; 12 positions agree with TRBD2. The CDR3 sequence is 14 residues long. V trimming: 4 bases; J trimming: 8 bases; junction bases outside the gene matches: 4. CDR1 is SGHRS, CDR2 YFSETQ, per germline. The CDR3 reads CASSPGLAGDEQFF. CDR3 sequence (DNA): TGCGCCAGCAGCCCGGGACTAGCGGGTGATGAGCAGTTCTTC.

The chain couples TRBV7-8 to TRBJ2-5, with a possible D match to TRBD1 (6 bases). The length of the CDR3 is 15 residues. Trimming shortened V by 4 bases and J by 0 bases, and 12 bases separated the two germline ends. Germline V gives CDR1 SGHVS, CDR2 FQNEAQ. CDR3 protein: CASSSDSPYQETQYF. The CDR3, as DNA: TGTGCCAGCAGCTCGGACAGCCCGTACCAAGAGACCCAGTACTTC. Full variable domain (remainder filled in from reference TRBV7-8 and TRBJ2-5): GAGVSQSPRYKVAKRGQDVALRCDPISGHVSLFWYQQALGQGPEFLTYFQNEAQLDKSGLPSDRFFAERPEGSVSTLKIQRTQQEDSAVYLCASSSDSPYQETQYFGPGTRLLVL.

This clone has just a few counts. This rearrangement joins TRBV5-1 to TRBJ2-7, with D unclear. V was trimmed by 3 bases and J by 1 base, leaving 11 bases between them. Germline lookup yields CDR1 SGHRS and CDR2 YFSETQ. There are 14 residues in the CDR3. The CDR3 reads CASSSDGWSYEQYF. In nucleotides, the CDR3 is TGCGCCAGCAGCTCGGACGGGTGGTCCTACGAGCAGTACTTC.

V usage is TRBV6-6 and J usage is TRBJ2-7; 11 nucleotides agree with TRBD2. The V segment lost 7 bases and the J segment 7 bases; nucleotides outside the gene matches: 9. The CDR3 covers 14 residues. Germline CDR1 is MNHNY and CDR2 is SVGAGI (reference sequence). CDR3 residues: CASNQLAGVGEQYF. The DNA of the CDR3 is TGTGCCAGCAACCAACTAGCGGGAGTGGGAGAGCAGTACTTC.

J is TRBJ2-5 and V is TRBV7-7, with D tentatively TRBD1 (6 bases). V was pared by 1 base and J by 1 base, with 7 bases between. The CDR3 spans 14 residues. Germline lookup yields CDR1 SSHAT and CDR2 FNYEAQ (reference sequence). CDR3 in DNA: TGTGCCAGCAGCTTAGTGACAGGCCAAGAGACCCAGTACTTC. It specifies CASSLVTGQETQYF.

This sequence joins TRBV28 and TRBJ1-4; no reliable D call. The CDR3 is made up of 13 amino acids. Deletions cut 2 bases from V and 7 bases from J, with 8 bases between. Looked up from germline, CDR1 is MDHEN and CDR2 is SYDVKM. The CDR3 loop reads CASSLNWGEKLFF. The CDR3 DNA follows: TGTGCCAGCAGTTTAAACTGGGGTGAAAAACTGTTTTTT.

A note on this clone: The sample holds other DNA sequences that translate to the same CDR3. This chain connects TRBV6-5 to TRBJ1-2; perhaps TRBD1 as D (6 bases). Looked up from germline, CDR1 is MNHEY and CDR2 is SVGAGI. V shed 2 bases and J shed 2 bases, with 9 bases lying between them. CDR3 length: 14 residues. This CDR3 reads CASSYSQGNYGYTF. As DNA, the CDR3 is TGTGCCAGCAGTTACAGCCAGGGGAACTATGGCTACACCTTC.

V and J are TRBV28 and TRBJ2-7; 9 positions match TRBD1. The trim removed 6 bases at V and 5 bases at J, leaving 11 bases unmatched. Germline CDR1 and CDR2: MDHEN and SYDVKM. This CDR3 has 15 residues. The CDR3 here is CASSNLRTGVHEQYF. The CDR3 bases are TGTGCCAGCAGCAACCTAAGGACAGGGGTCCACGAGCAGTACTTC.

Points on this clone: The sample carries other DNA sequences with the same CDR3. The CDR3 DNA reads TGTGCCAGCAGCACAGGTGCAACTAATGAAAAACTGTTTTTT. Residues: CASSTGATNEKLFF. V usage is TRBV28 and J usage is TRBJ1-4; D perhaps matches TRBD1 (5 bases). CDR3 length: 14 residues. Germline V gives CDR1 MDHEN, CDR2 SYDVKM. Between the trimmed V and J ends, which lost 6 bases and 0 bases, there was a span of 8 bases.